Shown below are 5 T cell receptor beta chains from a single sample sequenced in a study of cytomegalovirus exposure and HLA in healthy donors. The PCR employed 60 Vbeta primers together with 13 Jbeta primers. Libraries were prepared by immunoSEQ multiplex PCR; TCRdb keeps only in-frame clonotypes and omits some of them. Among 150,000 to 200,000 clones listed, just over 75% were seen once. The sequencing input was PBMCs. The source of these receptors is a woman aged 40 to 50 in good health and CMV-seronegative.

V is TRBV5-3 and J is TRBJ1-2; TRBD1 matches at 9 bases. TRBV5-3 has ORF status, its function being uncertain. The V gene end was trimmed by 4 bases and the J gene end by 5 bases; junction bases not matched to a gene: 9. The CDR3 consists of 15 residues. For the CDR3, the DNA is TGTGCCAGAAGCGCCGGGACAGGGTTAGAGTATGGCTACACCTTC. This codes for CARSAGTGLEYGYTF.

The sample holds a few counts of this clone. The J gene is TRBJ2-3, the V gene TRBV6-5; D is ambiguous. This CDR3 has 15 residues. Germline V gene sequence: CDR1 MNHEY, CDR2 SVGAGI. Trimming stripped 11 bases from V and 3 bases from J, with 21 bases between. This chain's CDR3 is CASQDGSFGTDTQYF. CDR3 DNA: TGTGCCTCCCAGGATGGGTCATTTGGGACAGATACGCAGTATTTT.

J is TRBJ2-5 and V is TRBV29-1, with D maybe TRBD1 (6 bases). This CDR3 is 15 amino acids long. The germline V gene encodes CDR1 SQVTM and CDR2 ANQGSEA. V was cut by 3 bases and J by 2 bases, with 16 bases left in between. The CDR3 region has the DNA TGCAGCGTTGAGAGGACAGCTAGGCCGCAAGAGACCCAGTACTTC. As protein: CSVERTARPQETQYF.

The J gene is TRBJ2-5, the V gene TRBV30, with D possibly matching TRBD1 (6 bases). The ends were cut back, 3 bases at V and 5 bases at J, with 19 bases in the middle. Germline CDR1 and CDR2: GTSNPN and SVGIG (reference sequence). The CDR3 totals 15 residues. The CDR3 reads CAWSADLGAGETQYF. The CDR3 nucleotides are TGTGCCTGGAGCGCAGATTTGGGGGCGGGTGAGACCCAGTACTTC.

The chain couples TRBV6-1 to TRBJ2-3, with TRBD2 matching over 10 bases. The CDR3 consists of 16 residues. The ends lost 3 bases at V and 6 bases at J; junction bases unmatched: 9. From germline, CDR1 is MNHNS and CDR2 SASEGT. The CDR3 sequence: CASSEAASGSGDTQYF. In DNA, the CDR3 is TGTGCCAGCAGTGAGGCGGCTAGCGGGAGTGGCGATACGCAGTATTTT.